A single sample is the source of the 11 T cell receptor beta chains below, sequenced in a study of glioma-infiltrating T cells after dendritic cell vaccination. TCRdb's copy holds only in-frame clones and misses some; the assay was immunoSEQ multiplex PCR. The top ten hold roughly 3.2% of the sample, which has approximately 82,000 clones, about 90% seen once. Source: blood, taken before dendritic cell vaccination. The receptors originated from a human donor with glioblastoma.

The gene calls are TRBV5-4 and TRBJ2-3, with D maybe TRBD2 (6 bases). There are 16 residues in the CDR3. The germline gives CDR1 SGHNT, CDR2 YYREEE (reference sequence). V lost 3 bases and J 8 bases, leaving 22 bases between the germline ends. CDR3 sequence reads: CASSSPIELADGTQYF. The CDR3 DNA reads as TGTGCCAGCAGCTCCCCGATCGAACTAGCAGACGGTACGCAGTATTTT.

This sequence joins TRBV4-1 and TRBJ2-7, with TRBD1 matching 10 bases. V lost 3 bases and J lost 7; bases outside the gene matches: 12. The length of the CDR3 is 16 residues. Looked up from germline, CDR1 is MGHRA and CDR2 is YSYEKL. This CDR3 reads CASSQINRDRGEEQYF. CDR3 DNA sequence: TGCGCCAGCAGCCAGATAAACCGGGACAGGGGTGAGGAGCAGTACTTC.

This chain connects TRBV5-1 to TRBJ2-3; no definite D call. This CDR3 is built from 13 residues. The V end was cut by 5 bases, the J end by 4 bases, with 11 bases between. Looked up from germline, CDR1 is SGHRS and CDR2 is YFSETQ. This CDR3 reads CASRERSPDTQYF. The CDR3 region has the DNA TGCGCCAGCAGAGAGAGAAGCCCAGATACGCAGTATTTT. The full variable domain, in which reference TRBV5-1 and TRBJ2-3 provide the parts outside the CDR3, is KAGVTQTPRYLIKTRGQQVTLSCSPISGHRSVSWYQQTPGQGLQFLFEYFSETQRNKGNFPGRFSGRQFSNSRSEMNVSTLELGDSALYLCASRERSPDTQYFGPGTRLTVL.

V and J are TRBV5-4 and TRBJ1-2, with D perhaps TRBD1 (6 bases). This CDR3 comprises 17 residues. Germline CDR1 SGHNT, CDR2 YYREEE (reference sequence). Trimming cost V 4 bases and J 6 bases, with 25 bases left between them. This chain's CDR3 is CASSIPTGFGTQNGYTF. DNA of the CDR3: TGTGCCAGCAGCATACCAACAGGGTTTGGAACCCAAAATGGCTACACCTTC.

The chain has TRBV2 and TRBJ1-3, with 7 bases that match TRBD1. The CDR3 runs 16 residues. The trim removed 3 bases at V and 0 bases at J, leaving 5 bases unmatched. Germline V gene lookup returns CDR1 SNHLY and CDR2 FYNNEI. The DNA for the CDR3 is TGTGCCAGCAGTGAGGGCAGGGGGGTCTCTGGAAACACCATATATTTT. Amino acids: CASSEGRGVSGNTIYF.

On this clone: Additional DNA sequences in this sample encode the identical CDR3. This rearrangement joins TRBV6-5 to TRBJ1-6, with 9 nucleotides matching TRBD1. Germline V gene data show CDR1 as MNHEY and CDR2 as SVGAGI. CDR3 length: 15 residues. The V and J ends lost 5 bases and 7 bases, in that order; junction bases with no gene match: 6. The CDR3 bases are TGTGCCAGCAGTAGAGCGGGACAGGGAAATTCACCCCTCCACTTT. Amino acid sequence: CASSRAGQGNSPLHF.

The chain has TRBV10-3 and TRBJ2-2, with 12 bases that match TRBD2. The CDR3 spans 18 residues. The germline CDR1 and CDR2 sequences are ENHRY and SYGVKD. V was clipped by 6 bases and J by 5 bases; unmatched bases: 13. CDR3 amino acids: CAIRRGGLAGVETGELFF. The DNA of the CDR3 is TGTGCCATCAGGAGGGGGGGACTAGCGGGCGTTGAAACCGGGGAGCTGTTTTTT.

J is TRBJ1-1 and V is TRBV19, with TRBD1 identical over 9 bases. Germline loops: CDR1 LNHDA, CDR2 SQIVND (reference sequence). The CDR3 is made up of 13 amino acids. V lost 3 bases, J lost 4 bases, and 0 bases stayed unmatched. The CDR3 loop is CASSMGQGTEAFF. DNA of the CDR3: TGTGCCAGTAGTATGGGACAGGGCACTGAAGCTTTCTTT. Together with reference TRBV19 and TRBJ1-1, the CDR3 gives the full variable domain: DGGITQSPKYLFRKEGQNVTLSCEQNLNHDAMYWYRQDPGQGLRLIYYSQIVNDFQKGDIAEGYSVSREKKESFPLTVTSAQKNPTAFYLCASSMGQGTEAFFGQGTRLTVV.

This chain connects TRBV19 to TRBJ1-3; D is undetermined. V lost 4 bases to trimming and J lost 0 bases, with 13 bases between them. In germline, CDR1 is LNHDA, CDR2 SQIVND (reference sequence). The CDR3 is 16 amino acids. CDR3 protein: CASSTTGRSSGNTIYF. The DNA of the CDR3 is TGTGCCAGTAGTACGACTGGAAGGAGCTCTGGAAACACCATATATTTT. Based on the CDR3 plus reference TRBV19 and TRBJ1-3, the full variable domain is DGGITQSPKYLFRKEGQNVTLSCEQNLNHDAMYWYRQDPGQGLRLIYYSQIVNDFQKGDIAEGYSVSREKKESFPLTVTSAQKNPTAFYLCASSTTGRSSGNTIYFGEGSWLTVV.

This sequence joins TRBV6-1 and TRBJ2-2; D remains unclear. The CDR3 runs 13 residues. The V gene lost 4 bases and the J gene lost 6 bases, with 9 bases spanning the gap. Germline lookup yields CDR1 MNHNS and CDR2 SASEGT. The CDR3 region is CASSARQPGELFF. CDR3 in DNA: TGTGCCAGCAGTGCGAGACAACCCGGGGAGCTGTTTTTT.

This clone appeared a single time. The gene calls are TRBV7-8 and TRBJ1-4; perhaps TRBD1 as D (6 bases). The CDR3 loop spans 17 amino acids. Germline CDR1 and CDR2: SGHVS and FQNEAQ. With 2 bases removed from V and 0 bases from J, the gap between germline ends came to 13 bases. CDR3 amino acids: CASSLSGEGATNEKLFF. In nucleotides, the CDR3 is TGTGCCAGCAGCTTATCAGGGGAGGGTGCAACTAATGAAAAACTGTTTTTT.